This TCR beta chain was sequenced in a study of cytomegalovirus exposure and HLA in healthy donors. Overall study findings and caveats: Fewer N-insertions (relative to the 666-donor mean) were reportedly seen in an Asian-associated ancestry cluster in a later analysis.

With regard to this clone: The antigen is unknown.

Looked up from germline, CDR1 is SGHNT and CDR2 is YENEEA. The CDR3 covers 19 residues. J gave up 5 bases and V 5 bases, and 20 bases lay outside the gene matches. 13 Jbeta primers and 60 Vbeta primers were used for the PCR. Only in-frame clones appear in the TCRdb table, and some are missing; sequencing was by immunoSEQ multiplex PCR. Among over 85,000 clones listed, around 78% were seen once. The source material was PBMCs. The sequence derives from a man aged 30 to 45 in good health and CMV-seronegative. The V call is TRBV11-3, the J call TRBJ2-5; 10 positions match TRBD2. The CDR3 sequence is CASSEFWTLLAGSGETQYF. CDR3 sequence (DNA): TGTGCCAGCAGCGAGTTTTGGACCCTACTAGCGGGGAGCGGGGAGACCCAGTACTTC.